There are a few counts of the clone carrying this T cell receptor (beta chain). Antigen specificity is unknown. The data belong to a study of early T cells in non-severe SARS-CoV-2 infection. About the research overall: Bulk RNA isolated from unsorted whole blood underwent sequencing; chains were not paired. Study-wide findings and caveats: VDJdb matching favored anti-spike CD8 responses, missing private and CD4 specificities.

Individual cDNA molecules were tagged with unique molecular identifiers. TCRdb reanalysed the 5' RACE reads using MiXCR and keeps one entry per CDR3 protein. Seen here are under 35,000 distinct CDR3 sequences, roughly a tenth observed once, and the top ten hold roughly 13%. The CDR3 is 15 residues long. Germline CDR1 is LGHNA and CDR2 is YNFKEQ. Trimming cost V 3 bases and J 8 bases; bases outside gene matches: 5. The source material was whole blood. The chain recombines TRBV4-2 with TRBJ2-1; 12 positions match TRBD1. The origin of this receptor is an adult who was a healthcare worker with PCR-confirmed SARS-CoV-2 infection or an uninfected control (not recorded which). The CDR3 reads CASSQGTGGRDEQFF. In DNA form, the CDR3 reads TGTGCCAGCAGCCAGGGGACAGGGGGCAGGGATGAGCAGTTCTTC.